This T cell receptor (beta chain) was sequenced in a study of blood T cell repertoires in COVID-19. In the study overall: Samples of COVID-19 (acute and convalescent) were obtained from the United States, Italy and Spain.

The assay was immunoSEQ multiplex PCR, and TCRdb's table has in-frame clones only and misses some. The sample contains about 180,000 clones, approximately 85% of which appear only once. The trim removed 4 bases at V and 1 base at J, leaving 6 bases unmatched. The germline CDR1 and CDR2 sequences are MGHDK and SYGVNS. The CDR3 is 15 residues long. The sequence derives from a man aged 35 to 55 who had recovered from COVID-19. V is TRBV25-1 and J is TRBJ1-1, with TRBD1 matching over 7 bases. Sequences were obtained from PBMCs or T cells enriched from blood (not recorded which). The CDR3 bases are TGTGCCAGCAGTGCCAGACAGGGTGGGAACACTGAAGCTTTCTTT. The encoded protein is CASSARQGGNTEAFF.